In its sample, the clone carrying this T cell receptor beta chain was seen a few times. Using RNA template, CDR3s of TCR alpha and beta were amplified with iRepertoire arm-PCR. MiXCR, run by TCRdb on the multiplex PCR reads, gives a single entry per CDR3 protein. This sample has about 140,000 distinct CDR3 sequences, with approximately 40% found just once. The data are from a study of glioma-infiltrating T cells. Unmatched junction bases numbered 4, after V lost 6 bases and J lost 2 bases. The germline V gene encodes CDR1 MDHEN and CDR2 SYDVKM. The CDR3 consists of 15 residues. The chain employs TRBV28 and TRBJ2-3; 11 nucleotides agree with TRBD2. The clonotype comes from a human donor with low-grade glioma or glioblastoma, undergoing nonglioma brain surgery, or in good health (not recorded which). Sequenced: glioma tissue, nonneoplastic brain tissue, or PBMCs (not recorded which). The CDR3 region has the DNA TGTGCCAGCAGGGGACTAGCGGAGTACACAGATACGCAGTATTTT. As protein: CASRGLAEYTDTQYF.